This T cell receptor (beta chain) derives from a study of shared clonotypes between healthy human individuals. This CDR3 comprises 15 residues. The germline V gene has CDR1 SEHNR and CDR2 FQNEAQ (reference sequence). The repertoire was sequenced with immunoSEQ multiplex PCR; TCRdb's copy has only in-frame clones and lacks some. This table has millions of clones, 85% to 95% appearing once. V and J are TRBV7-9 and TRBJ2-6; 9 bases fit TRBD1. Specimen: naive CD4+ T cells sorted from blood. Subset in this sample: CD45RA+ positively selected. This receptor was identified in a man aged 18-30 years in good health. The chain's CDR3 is CSGRDREPGANVLTF. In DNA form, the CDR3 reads TGTTCAGGACGGGACAGGGAGCCTGGGGCCAACGTCCTGACTTTC.